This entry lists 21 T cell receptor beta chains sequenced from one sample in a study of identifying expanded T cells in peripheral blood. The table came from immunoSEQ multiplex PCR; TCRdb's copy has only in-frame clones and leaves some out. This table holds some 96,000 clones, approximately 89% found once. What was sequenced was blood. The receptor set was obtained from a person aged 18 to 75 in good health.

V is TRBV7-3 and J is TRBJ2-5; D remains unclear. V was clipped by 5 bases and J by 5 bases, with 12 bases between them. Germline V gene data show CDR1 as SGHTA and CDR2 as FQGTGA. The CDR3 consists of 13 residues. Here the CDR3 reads CASSRETWETQYF. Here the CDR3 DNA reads TGTGCCAGCAGCCGCGAGACGTGGGAGACCCAGTACTTC.

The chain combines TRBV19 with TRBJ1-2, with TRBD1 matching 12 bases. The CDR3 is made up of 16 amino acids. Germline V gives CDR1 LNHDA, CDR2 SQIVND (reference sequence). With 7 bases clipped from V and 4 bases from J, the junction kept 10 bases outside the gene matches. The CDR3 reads CASTLHGTGGFYGYTF. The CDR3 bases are TGTGCCAGTACCCTCCACGGGACAGGGGGCTTCTATGGCTACACCTTC.

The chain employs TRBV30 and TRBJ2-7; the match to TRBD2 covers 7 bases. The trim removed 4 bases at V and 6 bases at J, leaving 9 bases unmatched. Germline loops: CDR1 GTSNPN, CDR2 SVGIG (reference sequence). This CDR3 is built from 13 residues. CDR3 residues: CAWMGAGVGEQYF. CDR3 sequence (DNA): TGTGCCTGGATGGGCGCGGGGGTCGGCGAGCAGTACTTC.

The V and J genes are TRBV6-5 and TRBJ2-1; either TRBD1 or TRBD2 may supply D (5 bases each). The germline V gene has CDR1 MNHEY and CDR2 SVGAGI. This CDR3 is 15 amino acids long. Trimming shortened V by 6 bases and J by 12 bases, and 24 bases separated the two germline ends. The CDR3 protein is CASSWDRPLGVGQFF. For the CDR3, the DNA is TGTGCCAGCAGCTGGGACCGCCCGCTGGGTGTAGGGCAGTTCTTC.

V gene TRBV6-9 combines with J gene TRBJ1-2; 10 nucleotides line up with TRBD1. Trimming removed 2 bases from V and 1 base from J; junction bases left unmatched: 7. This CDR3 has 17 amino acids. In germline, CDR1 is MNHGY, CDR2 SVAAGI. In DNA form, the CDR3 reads TGTGCCAGCAGTTATACACGGGGACAGGGGAGTAACTATGGCTACACCTTC. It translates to CASSYTRGQGSNYGYTF.

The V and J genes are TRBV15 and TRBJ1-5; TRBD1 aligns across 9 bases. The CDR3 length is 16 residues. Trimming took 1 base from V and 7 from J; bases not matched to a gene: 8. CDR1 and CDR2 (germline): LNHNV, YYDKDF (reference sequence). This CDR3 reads CATSRGAGTGYQPQHF. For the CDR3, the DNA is TGTGCCACCAGCAGAGGGGCCGGGACAGGGTACCAGCCCCAGCATTTT.

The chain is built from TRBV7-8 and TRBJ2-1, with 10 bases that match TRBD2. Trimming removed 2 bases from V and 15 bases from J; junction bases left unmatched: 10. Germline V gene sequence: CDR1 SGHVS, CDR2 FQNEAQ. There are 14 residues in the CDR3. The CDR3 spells CASSLYLAGVQGFF. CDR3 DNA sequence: TGTGCCAGCAGCTTATACCTAGCGGGGGTTCAGGGGTTCTTC. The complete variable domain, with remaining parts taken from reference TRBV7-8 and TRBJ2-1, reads GAGVSQSPRYKVAKRGQDVALRCDPISGHVSLFWYQQALGQGPEFLTYFQNEAQLDKSGLPSDRFFAERPEGSVSTLKIQRTQQEDSAVYLCASSLYLAGVQGFFGPGTRLTVL.

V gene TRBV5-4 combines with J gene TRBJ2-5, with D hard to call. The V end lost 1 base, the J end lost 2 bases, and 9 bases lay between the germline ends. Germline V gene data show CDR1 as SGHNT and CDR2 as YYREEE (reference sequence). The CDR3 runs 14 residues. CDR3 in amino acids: CASSLWVGQETQYF. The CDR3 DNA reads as TGTGCCAGCAGCTTGTGGGTAGGACAAGAGACCCAGTACTTC.

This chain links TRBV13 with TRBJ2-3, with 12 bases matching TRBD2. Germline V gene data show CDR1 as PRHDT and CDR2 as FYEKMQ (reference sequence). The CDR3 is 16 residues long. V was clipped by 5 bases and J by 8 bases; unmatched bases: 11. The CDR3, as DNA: TGTGCCAGCAGCCCCCCGGCTAGCGGGGGGGCAGTTACGCAGTATTTT. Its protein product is CASSPPASGGAVTQYF.

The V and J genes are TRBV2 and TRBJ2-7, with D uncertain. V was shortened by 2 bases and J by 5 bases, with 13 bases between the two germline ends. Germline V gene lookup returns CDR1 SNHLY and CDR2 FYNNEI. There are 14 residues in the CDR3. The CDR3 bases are TGTGCCAGCAGTGAACAGCCTGGAGTGGACGAGCAGTACTTC. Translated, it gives CASSEQPGVDEQYF.

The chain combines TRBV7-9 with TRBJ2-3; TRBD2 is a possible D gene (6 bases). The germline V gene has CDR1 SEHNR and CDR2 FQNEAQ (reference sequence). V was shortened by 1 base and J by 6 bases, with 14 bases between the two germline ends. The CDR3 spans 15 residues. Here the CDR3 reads CASSLGPGARDTQYF. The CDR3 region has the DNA TGTGCCAGCAGCTTAGGACCGGGAGCTCGCGATACGCAGTATTTT.

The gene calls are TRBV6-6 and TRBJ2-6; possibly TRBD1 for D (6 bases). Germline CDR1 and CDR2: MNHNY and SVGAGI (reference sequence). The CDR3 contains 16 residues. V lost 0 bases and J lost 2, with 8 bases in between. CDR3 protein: CASSYSTGTGANVLTF. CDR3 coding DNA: TGTGCCAGCAGTTACTCCACAGGGACTGGGGCCAACGTCCTGACTTTC.

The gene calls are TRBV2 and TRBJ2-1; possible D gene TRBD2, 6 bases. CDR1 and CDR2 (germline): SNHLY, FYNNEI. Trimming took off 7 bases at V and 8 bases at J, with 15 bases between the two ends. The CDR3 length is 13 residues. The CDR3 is CASNFRESDEQFF. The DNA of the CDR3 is TGTGCCAGCAATTTTCGGGAGTCGGATGAGCAGTTCTTC.

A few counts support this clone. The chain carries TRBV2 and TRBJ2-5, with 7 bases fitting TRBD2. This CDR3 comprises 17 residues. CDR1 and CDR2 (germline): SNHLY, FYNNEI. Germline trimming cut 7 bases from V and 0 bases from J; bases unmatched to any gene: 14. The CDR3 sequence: CASKLLPSGVNQETQYF. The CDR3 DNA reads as TGTGCCAGCAAGTTACTTCCAAGCGGGGTCAACCAAGAGACCCAGTACTTC.

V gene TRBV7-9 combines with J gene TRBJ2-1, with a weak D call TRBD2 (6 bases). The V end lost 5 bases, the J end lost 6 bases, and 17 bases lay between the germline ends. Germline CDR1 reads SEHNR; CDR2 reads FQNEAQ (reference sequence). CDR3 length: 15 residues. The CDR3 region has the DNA TGTGCCAGCAGCCCACTAGTGGACTATCGCAATGAGCAGTTCTTC. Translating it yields CASSPLVDYRNEQFF.

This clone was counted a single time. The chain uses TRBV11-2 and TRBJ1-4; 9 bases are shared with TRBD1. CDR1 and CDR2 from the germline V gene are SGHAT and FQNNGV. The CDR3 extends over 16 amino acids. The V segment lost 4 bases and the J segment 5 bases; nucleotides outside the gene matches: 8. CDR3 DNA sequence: TGTGCCAGCAGCTCTTCCCCACAGGGGGCAAATGAAAAACTGTTTTTT. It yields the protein CASSSSPQGANEKLFF.

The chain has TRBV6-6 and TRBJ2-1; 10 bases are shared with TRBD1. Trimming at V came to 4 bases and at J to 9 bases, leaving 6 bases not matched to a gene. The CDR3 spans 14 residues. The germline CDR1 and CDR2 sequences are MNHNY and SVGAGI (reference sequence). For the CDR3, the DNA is TGTGCCAGCAGTTCGGGACAGGGGCCAAGTGAGCAGTTCTTC. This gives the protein CASSSGQGPSEQFF.

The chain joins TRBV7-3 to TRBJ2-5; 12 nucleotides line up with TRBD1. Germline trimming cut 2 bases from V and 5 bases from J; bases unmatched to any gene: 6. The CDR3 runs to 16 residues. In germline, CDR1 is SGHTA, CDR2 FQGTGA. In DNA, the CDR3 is TGTGCCAGCAGCTTATATGGGACAGGGGGCCTGGAGACCCAGTACTTC. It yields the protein CASSLYGTGGLETQYF.

The CDR3 coding sequence is TGTGCCACCAGCAGGGGATCCCAATACGAGCAGTACTTC. Amino acids: CATSRGSQYEQYF. The chain couples TRBV15 to TRBJ2-7; D gene ambiguous. This CDR3 spans 13 amino acids. Germline CDR1 LNHNV, CDR2 YYDKDF (reference sequence). The V end was cut by 3 bases, the J end by 4 bases, with 10 bases between.

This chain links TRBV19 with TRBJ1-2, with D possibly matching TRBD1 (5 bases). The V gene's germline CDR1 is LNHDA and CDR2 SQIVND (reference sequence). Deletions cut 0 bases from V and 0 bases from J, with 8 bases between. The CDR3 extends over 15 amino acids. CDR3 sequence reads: CASSIEDKANYGYTF. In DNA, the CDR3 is TGTGCCAGTAGTATAGAGGACAAGGCTAACTATGGCTACACCTTC. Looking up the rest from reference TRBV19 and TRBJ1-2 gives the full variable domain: DGGITQSPKYLFRKEGQNVTLSCEQNLNHDAMYWYRQDPGQGLRLIYYSQIVNDFQKGDIAEGYSVSREKKESFPLTVTSAQKNPTAFYLCASSIEDKANYGYTFGSGTRLTVV.

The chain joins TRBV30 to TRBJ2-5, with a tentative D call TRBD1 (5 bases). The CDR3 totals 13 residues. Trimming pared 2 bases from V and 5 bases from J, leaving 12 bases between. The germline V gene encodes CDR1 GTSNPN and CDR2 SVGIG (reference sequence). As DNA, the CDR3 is TGTGCCTGGAGTACTGGGCCAGGGGAGACCCAGTACTTC. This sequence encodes CAWSTGPGETQYF.